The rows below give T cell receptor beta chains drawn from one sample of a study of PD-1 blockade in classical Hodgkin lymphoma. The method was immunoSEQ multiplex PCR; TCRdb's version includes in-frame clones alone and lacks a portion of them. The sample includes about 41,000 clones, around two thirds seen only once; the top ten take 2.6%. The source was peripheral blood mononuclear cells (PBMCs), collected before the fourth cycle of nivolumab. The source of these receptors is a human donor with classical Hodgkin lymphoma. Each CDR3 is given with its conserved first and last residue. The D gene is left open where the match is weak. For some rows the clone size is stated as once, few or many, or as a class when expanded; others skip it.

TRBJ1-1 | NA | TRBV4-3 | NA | CASSQEDGGTEAFF | TGCGCCAGCAGCCAAGAGGACGGGGGCACTGAAGCTTTCTTT
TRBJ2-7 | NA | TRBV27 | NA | CASSLQGWLRYEQYF | TGTGCCAGCAGTTTACAGGGATGGTTAAGGTACGAGCAGTACTTC
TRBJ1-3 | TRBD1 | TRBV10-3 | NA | CATGQGDVLASGNTIYF | TGTGCCACCGGACAGGGAGACGTTTTGGCCTCTGGAAACACCATATATTTT
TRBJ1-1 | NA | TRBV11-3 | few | CASSERYNGGGRGKTEAFF | TGTGCCAGCAGCGAGAGATACAACGGAGGGGGGCGCGGGAAGACTGAAGCTTTCTTT
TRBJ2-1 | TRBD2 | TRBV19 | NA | CASSIDRTSGRSYNEQFF | TGTGCCAGTAGTATAGATCGTACTAGCGGGAGATCCTACAATGAGCAGTTCTTC
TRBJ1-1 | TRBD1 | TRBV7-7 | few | CASSSGQGGEAFF | TGTGCTAGCAGCTCCGGGCAGGGGGGTGAAGCTTTCTTT
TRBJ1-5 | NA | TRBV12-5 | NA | CASGAGSYQPQHF | TGTGCTAGTGGTGCAGGAAGTTATCAGCCCCAGCATTTT
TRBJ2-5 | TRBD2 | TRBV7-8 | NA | CASSPTSGSATQYF | TGTGCCAGCAGTCCTACTAGCGGGTCTGCGACCCAGTACTTC
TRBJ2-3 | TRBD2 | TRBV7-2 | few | CASRDGRRGGMDTQYF | TGTGCCAGCCGCGACGGGCGGCGGGGGGGCATGGATACGCAGTATTTT
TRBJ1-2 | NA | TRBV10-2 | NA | CASSEGGEGGYTF | TGCGCCAGCAGTGAGGGGGGAGAGGGGGGCTACACCTTC
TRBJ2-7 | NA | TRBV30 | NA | CAWSVGSIYEQYF | TGTGCCTGGAGTGTGGGCAGCATCTACGAGCAGTACTTC
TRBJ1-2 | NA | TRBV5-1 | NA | CASSLDQRYGYTF | TGCGCCAGCAGCTTGGACCAGCGTTATGGCTACACCTTC
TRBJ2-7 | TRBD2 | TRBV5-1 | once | CASSFGTSGGYEQYF | TGTGCCAGCAGCTTCGGGACTAGCGGGGGCTACGAGCAGTACTTC
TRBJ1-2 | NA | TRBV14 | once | CASSQDRRGKYGYTF | TGTGCCAGCAGCCAAGATCGCCGGGGGAAGTATGGCTACACCTTC
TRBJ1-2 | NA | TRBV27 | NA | CAGRTGILHGYTF | TGTGCCGGCCGAACCGGGATCCTCCATGGCTACACCTTC
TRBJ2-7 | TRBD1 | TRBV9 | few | CASSVETGPTYEQYF | TGTGCCAGCAGCGTAGAGACAGGGCCGACCTACGAGCAGTACTTC
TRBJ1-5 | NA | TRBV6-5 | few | CASSSGLINQPQHF | TGTGCCAGCAGTTCTGGACTGATCAATCAGCCCCAGCATTTT
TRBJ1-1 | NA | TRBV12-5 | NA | CASGLDGNTEAFF | TGTGCTAGTGGTTTGGACGGGAACACTGAAGCTTTCTTT
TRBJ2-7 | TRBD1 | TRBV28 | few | CASRRQGVAYEQYF | TGTGCCAGCAGAAGACAGGGAGTCGCCTACGAGCAGTACTTC
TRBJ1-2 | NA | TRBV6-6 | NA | CASLPTGNNYGYTF | TGTGCCAGCCTCCCCACGGGGAATAACTATGGCTACACCTTC
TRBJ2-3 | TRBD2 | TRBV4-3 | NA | CASSPGLATDTQYF | TGCGCCAGCAGCCCGGGACTAGCAACAGATACGCAGTATTTT
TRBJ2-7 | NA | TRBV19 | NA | CASRRLGAYEQYF | TGTGCCAGTAGAAGACTAGGAGCCTACGAGCAGTACTTT
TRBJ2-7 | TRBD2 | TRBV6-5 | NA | CASSPLAGVSYEQYF | TGTGCCAGCAGCCCACTAGCGGGGGTCTCCTACGAGCAGTACTTC
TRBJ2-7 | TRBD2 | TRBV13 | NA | CASSSNQPSGGSNSYEQYF | TGTGCCAGCAGCTCAAACCAACCCAGCGGGGGGTCTAACTCCTACGAGCAGTACTTC
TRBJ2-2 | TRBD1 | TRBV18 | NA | CASSPSGTGVTGELFF | TGTGCCAGCTCACCCTCCGGGACAGGGGTAACCGGGGAGCTGTTTTTT
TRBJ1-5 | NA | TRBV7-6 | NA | CANGGWARGQPQHF | TGTGCCAACGGGGGGTGGGCGCGGGGCCAGCCCCAGCATTTT
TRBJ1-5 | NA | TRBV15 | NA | CATSPLRGQPQHF | TGTGCCACCAGCCCTCTAAGGGGCCAGCCCCAGCATTTT
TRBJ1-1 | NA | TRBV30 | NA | CAWSAGVTEAFF | TGTGCCTGGAGTGCCGGGGTGACCGAAGCTTTCTTT
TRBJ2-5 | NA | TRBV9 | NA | CASRGDLQETQYF | TGTGCCAGCAGGGGAGACTTACAAGAGACCCAGTACTTC
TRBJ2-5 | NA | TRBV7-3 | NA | CASSVARGETQYF | TGTGCCAGCAGCGTCGCCCGCGGGGAGACCCAGTACTTC
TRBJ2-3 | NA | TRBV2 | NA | CASSGNGGYTQYF | TGTGCCAGCAGTGGAAACGGGGGTTATACGCAGTATTTT
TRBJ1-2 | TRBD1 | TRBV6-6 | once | CASSYSRQGGYTF | TGTGCCAGCAGTTACTCGCGACAGGGAGGCTACACCTTC
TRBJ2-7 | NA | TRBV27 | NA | CASSFRNRPSYEQYF | TGTGCCAGCAGTTTTAGGAACCGCCCTTCCTACGAGCAGTACTTC
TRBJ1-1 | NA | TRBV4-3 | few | CASSLDRYNTEAFF | TGCGCCAGCAGCCTCGACAGGTACAACACTGAAGCTTTCTTT
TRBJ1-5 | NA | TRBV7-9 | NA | CASSLEGLEASQHF | TGTGCCAGCAGCTTAGAGGGGTTGGAGGCGTCCCAGCATTTT
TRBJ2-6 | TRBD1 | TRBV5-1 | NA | CASSLEWGQSSGANVLTF | TGCGCCAGCAGCTTGGAATGGGGACAGAGCTCTGGGGCCAACGTCCTGACTTTC
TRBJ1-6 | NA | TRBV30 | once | CAWSIGNNSPLHF | TGTGCCTGGAGTATTGGAAATAATTCACCCCTCCACTTT
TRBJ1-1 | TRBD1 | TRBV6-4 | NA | CASRATGVDTEAFF | TGTGCCAGCAGGGCTACAGGGGTAGACACTGAAGCTTTCTTT
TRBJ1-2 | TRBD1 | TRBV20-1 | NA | CSARRTGSYTF | TGCAGTGCTAGGAGGACAGGTAGCTACACCTTC
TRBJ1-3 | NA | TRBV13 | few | CASGDSQIFSGNTIYF | TGTGCCAGCGGAGACAGCCAAATCTTCTCTGGAAACACCATATATTTT
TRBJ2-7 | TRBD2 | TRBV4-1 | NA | CASSQAGTGGHEQYF | TGCGCCAGCAGCCAAGCCGGAACGGGAGGCCACGAGCAGTACTTC
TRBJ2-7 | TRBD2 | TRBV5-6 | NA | CASSLSGTSGGYSSYEQYF | TGTGCCAGCAGCTTGAGCGGGACTAGCGGGGGGTACAGCTCCTACGAGCAGTACTTC
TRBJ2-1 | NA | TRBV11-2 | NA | CASSFSSGTDNEQFF | TGTGCCAGCAGCTTTAGTAGCGGGACAGACAATGAGCAGTTCTTC
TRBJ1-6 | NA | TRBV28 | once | CASSLPQDSPLHF | TGTGCCAGCAGTTTACCCCAGGACTCACCCCTCCACTTT
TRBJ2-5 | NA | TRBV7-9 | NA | CASSLVGGDETQYF | TGTGCCAGCAGCTTAGTGGGGGGCGATGAGACCCAGTACTTC
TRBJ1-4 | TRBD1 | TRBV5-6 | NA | CASSSGQRDEKLFF | TGTGCCAGCAGCTCGGGACAGAGGGATGAAAAACTGTTTTTT
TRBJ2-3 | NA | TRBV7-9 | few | CASSPVNLDTQYF | TGTGCCAGCAGCCCCGTTAACTTAGATACGCAGTATTTT